This T cell receptor (beta chain) was sequenced in a study of T cells in Graves' hyperthyroidism and ophthalmopathy. Study findings and constraints: Blood also carried most thyroid clonotypes expanded above 0.001. Ophthalmopathy was identified by the model a median approximately 6.4 months ahead of onset. Using 13 V-J features, a model discriminated ophthalmopathy from stable hyperthyroidism.

Germline V lookup: CDR1 SNHLY, CDR2 FYNNEI. The CDR3 extends over 14 amino acids. Researchers took RNA transcripts and amplified the TCR beta CDR3 regions from them. RT-PCR in the first round (using the HTBI primer set) targeted the TCR CDR3. A single record per CDR3 protein comes from TCRdb applying MiXCR to the multiplex PCR reads. Here the sample spans a few hundred thousand distinct CDR3 sequences, 35% to 55% being singletons. Turning to this clonotype: Its antigen is still unknown.

The chain employs TRBV2 and TRBJ1-1; the D gene is possibly TRBD1 (5 bases). The specimen was peripheral blood or thyroid tissue (not recorded which). The TCR comes from a woman between 18 and 29 years old with Graves' hyperthyroidism. This CDR3 reads CACRDAGVYSEAFF. In nucleotides, the CDR3 is TGTGCATGCAGGGATGCGGGAGTCTACAGTGAAGCTTTCTTT.